The clone carrying this T cell receptor beta chain showed up just once. CDR1 and CDR2 (germline): SGHTA, FQGNSA. Trimming cost V 3 bases and J 2 bases; bases outside gene matches: 4. This CDR3 is 15 amino acids long. The data were taken from a study of cytomegalovirus exposure and HLA in healthy donors. The primer mix had 60 Vbeta and 13 Jbeta primers. Generated by immunoSEQ multiplex PCR, the TCRdb table keeps only in-frame clones and is missing some. The sample has 62,000 or so clones; about 80% are singletons. This receptor was identified in a man aged 25 to 40 in good health and CMV-seronegative. Sequenced input: PBMCs. This chain joins TRBV7-2 and TRBJ1-5, with TRBD1 identical over 7 bases. CDR3 in amino acids: CASSFTGTGNQPQHF. CDR3 sequence (DNA): TGTGCCAGCAGCTTCACCGGGACAGGCAATCAGCCCCAGCATTTT.